Detailed here is one TCR beta chain. Its antigen remains unidentified. The data were taken from a study of cytomegalovirus exposure and HLA in healthy donors. Study-wide findings and caveats: V- and J-gene trimming in TCR beta was tied to a missense DCLRE1C variant by an analysis performed later. According to an earlier analysis, most TCR beta V segments yielded productive rearrangements about 87% or about 30% of the time.

J gave up 7 bases and V 6 bases, and 9 bases lay outside the gene matches. Germline CDR1 reads MNHNY; CDR2 reads SVGAGI (reference sequence). The CDR3 length is 14 residues. The PCR had 60 Vbeta and 13 Jbeta primers. Sequencing used immunoSEQ multiplex PCR; TCRdb keeps in-frame clones, though not all of them. This repertoire shows about 170,000 clones, roughly 70% found once; its top ten account for 1.5%. This receptor was taken from a girl aged 5 to 17 in good health and CMV-seronegative. Sequences were obtained from PBMCs. The chain links TRBV6-6 to TRBJ1-2; TRBD1 agrees at 9 bases. The CDR3 sequence: CASRPGQGPGGYTF. The CDR3 DNA follows: TGTGCCAGCAGGCCTGGACAGGGGCCCGGTGGCTACACCTTC.